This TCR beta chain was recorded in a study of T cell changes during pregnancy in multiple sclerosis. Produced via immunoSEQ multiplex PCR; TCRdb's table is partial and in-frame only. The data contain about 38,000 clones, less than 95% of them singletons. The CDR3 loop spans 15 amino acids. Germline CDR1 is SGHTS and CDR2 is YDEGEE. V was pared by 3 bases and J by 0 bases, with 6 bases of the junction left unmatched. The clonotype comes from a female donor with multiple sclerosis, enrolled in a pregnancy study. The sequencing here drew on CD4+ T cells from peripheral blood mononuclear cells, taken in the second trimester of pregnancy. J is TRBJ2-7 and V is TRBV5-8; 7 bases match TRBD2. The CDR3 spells CASSSGGKSSYEQYF. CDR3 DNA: TGTGCCAGCAGCTCGGGGGGTAAATCCTCCTACGAGCAGTACTTC.